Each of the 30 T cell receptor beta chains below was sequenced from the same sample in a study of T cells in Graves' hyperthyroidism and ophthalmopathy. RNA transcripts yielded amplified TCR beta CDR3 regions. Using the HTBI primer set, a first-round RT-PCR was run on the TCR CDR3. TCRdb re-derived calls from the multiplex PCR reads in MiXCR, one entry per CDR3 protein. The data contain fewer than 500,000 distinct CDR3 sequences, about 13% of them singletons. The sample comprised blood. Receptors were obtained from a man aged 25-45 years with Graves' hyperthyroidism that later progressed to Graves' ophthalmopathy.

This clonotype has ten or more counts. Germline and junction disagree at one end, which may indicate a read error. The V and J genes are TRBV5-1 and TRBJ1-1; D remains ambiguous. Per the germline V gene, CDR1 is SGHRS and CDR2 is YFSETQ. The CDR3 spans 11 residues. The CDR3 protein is CASSLGTEAFF. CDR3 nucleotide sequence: TGTGCCAGCAGTTTAGGGACTGAAGCTTTCTTT.

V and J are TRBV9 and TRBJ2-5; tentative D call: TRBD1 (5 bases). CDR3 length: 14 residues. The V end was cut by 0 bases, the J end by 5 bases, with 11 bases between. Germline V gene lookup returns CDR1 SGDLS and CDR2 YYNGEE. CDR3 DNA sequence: TGTGCCAGCAGCGTAGAAGGGGAAGGGGAGACCCAGTACTTC. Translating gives CASSVEGEGETQYF.

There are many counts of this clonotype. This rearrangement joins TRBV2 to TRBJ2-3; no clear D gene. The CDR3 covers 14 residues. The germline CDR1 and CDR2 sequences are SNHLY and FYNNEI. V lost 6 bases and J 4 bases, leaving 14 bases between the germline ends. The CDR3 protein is CASSLEGSADTQYF. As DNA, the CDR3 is TGTGCCAGCAGCCTCGAAGGGTCTGCAGATACGCAGTATTTT. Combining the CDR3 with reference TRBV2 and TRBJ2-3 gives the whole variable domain EPEVTQTPSHQVTQMGQEVILRCVPISNHLYFYWYRQILGQKVEFLVSFYNNEISEKSEIFDDQFSVERPDGSNFTLKIRSTKLEDSAMYFCASSLEGSADTQYFGPGTRLTVL.

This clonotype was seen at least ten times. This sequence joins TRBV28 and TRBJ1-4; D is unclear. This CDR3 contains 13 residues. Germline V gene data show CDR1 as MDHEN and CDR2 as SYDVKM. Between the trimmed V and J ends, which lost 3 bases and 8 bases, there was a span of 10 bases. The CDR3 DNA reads TGTGCCAGCAGTTTCAGACTTTGGGAAAAACTGTTTTTT. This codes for CASSFRLWEKLFF.

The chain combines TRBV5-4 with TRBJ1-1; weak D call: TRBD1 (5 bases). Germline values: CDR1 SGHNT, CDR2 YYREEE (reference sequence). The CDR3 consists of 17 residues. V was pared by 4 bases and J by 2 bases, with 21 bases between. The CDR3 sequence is CASSARPRQTVNTEAFF. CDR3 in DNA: TGTGCCAGCAGCGCCCGGCCCAGACAGACTGTTAACACTGAAGCTTTCTTT.

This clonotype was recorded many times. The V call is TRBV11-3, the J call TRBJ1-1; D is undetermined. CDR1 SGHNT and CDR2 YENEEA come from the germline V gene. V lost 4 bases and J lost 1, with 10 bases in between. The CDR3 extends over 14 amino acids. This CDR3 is CASSYQPQNTEAFF. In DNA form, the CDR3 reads TGTGCCAGCAGCTACCAGCCACAGAACACTGAAGCTTTCTTT.

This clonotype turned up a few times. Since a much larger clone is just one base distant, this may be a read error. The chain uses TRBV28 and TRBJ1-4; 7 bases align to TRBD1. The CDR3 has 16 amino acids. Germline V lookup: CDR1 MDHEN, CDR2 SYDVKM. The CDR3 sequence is CASRPARQGTNEKLCF. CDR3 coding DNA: TGTGCCAGCAGGCCAGCAAGACAGGGAACTAATGAAAAACTGTGTTTT.

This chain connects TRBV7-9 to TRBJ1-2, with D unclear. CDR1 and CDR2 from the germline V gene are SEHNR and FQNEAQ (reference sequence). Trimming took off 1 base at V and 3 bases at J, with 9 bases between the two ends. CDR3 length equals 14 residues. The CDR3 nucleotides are TGTGCCAGCAGCTTAGAACAGCCATACTATGGCTACACCTTC. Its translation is CASSLEQPYYGYTF.

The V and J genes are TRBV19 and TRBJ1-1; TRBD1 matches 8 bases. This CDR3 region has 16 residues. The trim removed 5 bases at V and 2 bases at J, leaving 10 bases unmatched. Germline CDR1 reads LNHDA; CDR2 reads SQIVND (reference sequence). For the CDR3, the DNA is TGTGCCAGTAGTGCCTGGACAGGGATCGGTAACACTGAAGCTTTCTTT. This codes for CASSAWTGIGNTEAFF.

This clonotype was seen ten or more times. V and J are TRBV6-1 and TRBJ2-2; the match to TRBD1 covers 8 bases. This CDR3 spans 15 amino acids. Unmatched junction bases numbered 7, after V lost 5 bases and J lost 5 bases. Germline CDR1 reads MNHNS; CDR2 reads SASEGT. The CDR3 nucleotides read TGTGCCAGCAGTCCTCGGACAGGGAGGACCGGGGAGCTGTTTTTT. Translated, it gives CASSPRTGRTGELFF.

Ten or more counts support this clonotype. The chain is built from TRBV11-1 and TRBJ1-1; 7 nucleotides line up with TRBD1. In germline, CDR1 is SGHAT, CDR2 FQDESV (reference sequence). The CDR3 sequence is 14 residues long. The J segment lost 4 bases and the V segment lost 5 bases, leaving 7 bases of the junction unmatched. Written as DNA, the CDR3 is TGTGCCAGCAGCAACCAGGGGGGGGGCACTGAAGCTTTCTTT. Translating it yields CASSNQGGGTEAFF.

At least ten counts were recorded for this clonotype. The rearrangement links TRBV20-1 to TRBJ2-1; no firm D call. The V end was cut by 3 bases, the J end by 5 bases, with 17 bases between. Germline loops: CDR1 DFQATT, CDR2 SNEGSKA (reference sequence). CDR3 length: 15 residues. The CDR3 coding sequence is TGCAGTGCTAGTCTCCTCTATCGGGCCGACAATGAGCAGTTCTTC. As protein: CSASLLYRADNEQFF.

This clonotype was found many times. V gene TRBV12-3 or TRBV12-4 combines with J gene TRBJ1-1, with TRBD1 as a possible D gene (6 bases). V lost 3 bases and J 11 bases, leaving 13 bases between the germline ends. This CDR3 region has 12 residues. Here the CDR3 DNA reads TGTGCCAGCAGTTTCGGGGGGGCGCGGGCTTTCTTT. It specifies CASSFGGARAFF.

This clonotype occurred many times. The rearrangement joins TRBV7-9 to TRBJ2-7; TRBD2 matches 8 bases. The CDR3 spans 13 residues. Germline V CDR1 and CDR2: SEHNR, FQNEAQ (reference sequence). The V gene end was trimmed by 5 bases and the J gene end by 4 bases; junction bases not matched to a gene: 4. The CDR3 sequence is CASSPTGGYEQYF. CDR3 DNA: TGTGCCAGCAGCCCCACGGGGGGGTACGAGCAGTACTTC. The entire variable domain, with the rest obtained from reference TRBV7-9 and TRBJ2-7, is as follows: DTGVSQNPRHKITKRGQNVTFRCDPISEHNRLYWYRQTLGQGPEFLTYFQNEAQLEKSRLLSDRFSAERPKGSFSTLEIQRTEQGDSAMYLCASSPTGGYEQYFGPGTRLTVT.

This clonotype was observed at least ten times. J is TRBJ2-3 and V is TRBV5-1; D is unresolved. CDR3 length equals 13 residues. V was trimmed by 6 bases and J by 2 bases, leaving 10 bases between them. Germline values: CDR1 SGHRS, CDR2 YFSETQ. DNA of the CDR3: TGCGCCAGCAACCCTGGCCACACAGATACGCAGTATTTT. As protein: CASNPGHTDTQYF.

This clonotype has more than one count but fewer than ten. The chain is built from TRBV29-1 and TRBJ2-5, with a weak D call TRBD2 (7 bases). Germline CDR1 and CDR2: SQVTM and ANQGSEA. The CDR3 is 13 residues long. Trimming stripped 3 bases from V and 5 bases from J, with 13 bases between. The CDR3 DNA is TGCAGCGTTGAGCTTGGGGGGGCGGAGACCCAGTACTTC. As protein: CSVELGGAETQYF.

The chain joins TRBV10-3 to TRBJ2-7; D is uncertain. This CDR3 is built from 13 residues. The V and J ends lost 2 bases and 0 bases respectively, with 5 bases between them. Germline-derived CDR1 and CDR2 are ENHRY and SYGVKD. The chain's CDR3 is CAISEINSYEQYF. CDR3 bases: TGTGCCATCAGTGAGATAAACTCCTACGAGCAGTACTTC.

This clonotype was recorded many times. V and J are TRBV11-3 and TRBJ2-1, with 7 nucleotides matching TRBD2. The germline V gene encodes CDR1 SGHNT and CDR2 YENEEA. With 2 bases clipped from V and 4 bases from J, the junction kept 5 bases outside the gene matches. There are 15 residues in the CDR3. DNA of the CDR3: TGTGCCAGCAGCTTACCCGGGACTACTTACAATGAGCAGTTCTTC. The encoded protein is CASSLPGTTYNEQFF.

The CDR3 region is CASSYPTGHLKVVNYGYTF. The CDR3 nucleotides are TGTGCCAGCAGTTACCCAACAGGACACTTAAAGGTAGTGAACTATGGCTACACCTTC. The rearrangement uses TRBV6-2 or TRBV6-3 and TRBJ1-2; D possibly corresponds to TRBD1 (5 bases). V lost 2 bases, J lost 2 bases, and 24 bases lay in between. The germline CDR1 and CDR2 sequences are MNHEY and SVGEGT. CDR3 length: 19 amino acids.

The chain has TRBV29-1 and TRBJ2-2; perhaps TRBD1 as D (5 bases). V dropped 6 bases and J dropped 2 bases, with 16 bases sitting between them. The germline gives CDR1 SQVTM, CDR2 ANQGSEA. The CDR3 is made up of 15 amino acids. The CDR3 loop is CSVESWGLNTGELFF. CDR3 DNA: TGCAGCGTAGAGTCCTGGGGCCTTAACACCGGGGAGCTGTTTTTT.

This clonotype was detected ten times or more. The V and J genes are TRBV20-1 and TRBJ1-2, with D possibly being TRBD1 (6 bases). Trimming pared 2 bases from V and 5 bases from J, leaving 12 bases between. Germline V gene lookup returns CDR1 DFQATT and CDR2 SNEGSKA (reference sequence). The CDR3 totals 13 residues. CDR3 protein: CSARTGTSYGYTF. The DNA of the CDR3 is TGCAGTGCTAGAACCGGGACAAGTTATGGCTACACCTTC.

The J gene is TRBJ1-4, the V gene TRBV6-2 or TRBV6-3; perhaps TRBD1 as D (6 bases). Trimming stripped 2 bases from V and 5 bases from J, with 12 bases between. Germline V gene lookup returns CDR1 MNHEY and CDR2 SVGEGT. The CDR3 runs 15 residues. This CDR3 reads CASSYRTAPNEKLFF. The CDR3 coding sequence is TGTGCCAGCAGTTACCGGACAGCTCCGAATGAAAAACTGTTTTTT.

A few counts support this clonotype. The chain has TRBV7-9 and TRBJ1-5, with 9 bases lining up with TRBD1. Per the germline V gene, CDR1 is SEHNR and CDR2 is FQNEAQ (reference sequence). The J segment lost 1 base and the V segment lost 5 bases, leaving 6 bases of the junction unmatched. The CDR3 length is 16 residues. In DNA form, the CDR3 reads TGTGCCAGCAGCCCTACAGACAGGGGGAGCAATCAGCCCCAGCATTTT. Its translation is CASSPTDRGSNQPQHF.

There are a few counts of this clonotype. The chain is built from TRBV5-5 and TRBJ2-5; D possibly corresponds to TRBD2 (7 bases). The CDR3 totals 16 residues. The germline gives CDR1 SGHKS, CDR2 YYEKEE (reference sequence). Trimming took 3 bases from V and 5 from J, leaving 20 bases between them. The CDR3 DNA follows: TGTGCCAGCAGCTGGGGTCGGGGGGCCCTGCAGGAGACCCAGTACTTC. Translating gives CASSWGRGALQETQYF. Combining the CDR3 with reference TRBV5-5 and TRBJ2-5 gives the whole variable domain DAGVTQSPTHLIKTRGQQVTLRCSPISGHKSVSWYQQVLGQGPQFIFQYYEKEERGRGNFPDRFSARQFPNYSSELNVNALLLGDSALYLCASSWGRGALQETQYFGPGTRLLVL.

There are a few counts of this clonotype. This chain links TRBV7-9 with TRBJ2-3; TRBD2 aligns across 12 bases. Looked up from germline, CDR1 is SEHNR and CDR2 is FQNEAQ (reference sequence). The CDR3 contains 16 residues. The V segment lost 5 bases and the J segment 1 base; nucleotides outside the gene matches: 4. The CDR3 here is CASSMRLAGGTDTQYF. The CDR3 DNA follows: TGTGCCAGCAGCATGAGACTAGCGGGGGGCACAGATACGCAGTATTTT.

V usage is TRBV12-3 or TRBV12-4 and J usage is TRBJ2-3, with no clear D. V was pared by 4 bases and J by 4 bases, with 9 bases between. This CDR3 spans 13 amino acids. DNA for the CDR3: TGTGCCAGCAGTTACGTTGGGGCAGATACGCAGTATTTT. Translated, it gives CASSYVGADTQYF.

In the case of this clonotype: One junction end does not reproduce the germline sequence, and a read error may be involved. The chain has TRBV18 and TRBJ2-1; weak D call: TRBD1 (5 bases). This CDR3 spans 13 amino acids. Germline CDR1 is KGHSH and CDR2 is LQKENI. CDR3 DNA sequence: TGTGCCAGCTCCCCGCGACAGAACAATGGGCAGTTCTTC. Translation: CASSPRQNNGQFF.

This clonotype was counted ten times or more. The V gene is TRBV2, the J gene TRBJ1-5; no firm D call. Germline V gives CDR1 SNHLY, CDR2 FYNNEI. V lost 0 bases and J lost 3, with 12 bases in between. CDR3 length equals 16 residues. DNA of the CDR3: TGTGCCAGCAGTGAAGCGCTTAGAAGGTCCAATCAGCCCCAGCATTTT. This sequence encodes CASSEALRRSNQPQHF. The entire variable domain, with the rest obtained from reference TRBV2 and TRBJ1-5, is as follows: EPEVTQTPSHQVTQMGQEVILRCVPISNHLYFYWYRQILGQKVEFLVSFYNNEISEKSEIFDDQFSVERPDGSNFTLKIRSTKLEDSAMYFCASSEALRRSNQPQHFGDGTRLSIL.

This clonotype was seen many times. The CDR3: CASGQNSNQPQHF. The CDR3 DNA reads TGTGCCAGCGGCCAGAATAGCAATCAGCCCCAGCATTTT. V is TRBV6-1 and J is TRBJ1-5; D gene unclear. The CDR3 is 13 residues long. In germline, CDR1 is MNHNS, CDR2 SASEGT. Trimming took off 8 bases at V and 0 bases at J, with 8 bases between the two ends.

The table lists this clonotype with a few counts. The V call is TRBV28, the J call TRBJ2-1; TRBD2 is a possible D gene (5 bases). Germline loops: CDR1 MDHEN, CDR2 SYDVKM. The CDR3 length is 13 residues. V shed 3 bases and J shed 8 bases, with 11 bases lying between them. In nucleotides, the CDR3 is TGTGCCAGCAGTTTCGGGGTAGAGGATGAGCAGTTCTTC. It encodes CASSFGVEDEQFF.